This T cell receptor (beta chain) is from a study of OX40 agonist ivuxolimab in advanced cancers. Generated by immunoSEQ multiplex PCR, the TCRdb table keeps only in-frame clones and is missing some. This sample has 120,000 or so clones, with just over 90% found just once. Trimming took 3 bases from V and 0 from J, leaving 12 bases between them. The CDR3 runs 15 residues. Per germline, CDR1 MGHDK and CDR2 SYGVNS. This TCR was recovered from an adult with an advanced solid tumor such as melanoma, head and neck, liver or kidney cancer. This sample comprised CD4+ or CD8+ T cells sorted from blood, obtained in a trial of the OX40 agonist ivuxolimab. The V call is TRBV25-1, the J call TRBJ2-7, with D perhaps assigned TRBD1 or TRBD2 (5 bases each). The CDR3 spells CASSEVGAPSYEQYF. CDR3 nucleotide sequence: TGTGCCAGCAGTGAGGTCGGGGCTCCCTCCTACGAGCAGTACTTC.